This TCR beta chain was identified in a study of blood T cells in healthy people across ages (dated by TCRdb to about 2015). About the full investigation: In model experiments, roughly one uniquely barcoded TCR beta cDNA molecule per two T cells was captured by template switching. Using the same blood draw, the study looked at two additional independent replicas of 1 million unique cDNA reads for two donors, one aged 18 to 30 and the other aged 80 or older. Donors of different ages were randomly distributed across sequencing lanes to avoid experimental bias. To track age-related changes in TCR beta repertoire diversity, the study relied on deep sequencing normalized with unique cDNA molecular identifiers. Donors were grouped into four age groups: young (average approximately 15 years), middle-aged (under 40), aged (62) and long-lived (over 80). Study-level results and caveats: Compared with the aged group, more naive CD4+ T cells, fewer expanded clones and increased TCR diversity were shown by the long-lived group, suggesting age selection. Estimates of total diversity based on one million sequenced T cells were regarded as lower bounds and as underestimates. The CMV infection status of donors was not known, potentially confounding age-related changes in expanded clonotypes. Bulk unsorted PBMC profiling prevented conclusive comparison of naive and antigen-experienced compartments. There was a strong correlation between observed TCR beta diversity and the percentage of naive T cells measured by flow cytometry. As age increased, observed TCR beta diversity per million T cells dropped in a roughly linear way, and a significant reduction was already evident by age 40.

Preparation of the library involved 5' RACE. The reads were generated on an Illumina HiSeq 2500. A second PCR of roughly 7 to 11 cycles was performed with a sample-barcoded 5' primer and a J-beta primer mix. Each TCR beta cDNA molecule received a unique molecular identifier from a template-switch 5' adaptor carrying 12 random nucleotides. Each sample yielded at least 2.5 million CDR3-containing paired-end reads. All of the RNA was converted into first-strand cDNA using the Mint cDNA synthesis kit, with a TRBC-specific oligonucleotide serving as the primer. All cDNA was treated with uracil-DNA glycosylase and then went through a first 18-cycle PCR with the universal primers M1SS and BC2_uni_R. In the authors' own workflow: For normalization, 1 million high-quality reads, each with a distinct molecular identifier, were randomly selected from each sample. Instead of being binned into consensus sequences, reads that shared molecular identifiers were thrown out. CDR3 identification, clonotype clustering and error correction used MiTCR with a Q25 quality threshold and the strictest error-elimination algorithm. A nonparametric unseen species model with Euler transformation was used to estimate a lower bound on total TCR beta diversity. In-frame beta chains were kept once TCRdb had trimmed the public reads at Q25 with fastp and called clones with MiXCR. One record per CDR3 amino acid sequence lists the most common genes and DNA. The V and J calls come from TCRdb's annotation, not from the publication. In this sample the table shows roughly 900,000 distinct CDR3 sequences, roughly 26% of which occur a single time. Around a sixth of the sample comes from the top ten.

The donors were a few dozen Caucasian individuals from Russia, aged roughly 6 to 95 years, who were systemically healthy. Approximately 9.3 milliliters of peripheral blood were collected from each donor into EDTA-treated Vacutainer tubes. PBMCs were isolated by Ficoll-Paque density-gradient centrifugation, with at least 6.5 million obtained per sample. Total RNA was extracted from PBMCs with Trizol reagent, with at least 5 micrograms obtained per sample. For every donor, an aliquot of PBMCs went through flow cytometry to measure the percentages of naive CD45RAhigh/CD27high T cells. This clonotype was observed a few times. This clone's antigen is unknown. Compared with germline, one end of the junction differs, possibly owing to a read error. Spanning cysteine to phenylalanine, the CDR3 consists of 14 amino acids. Just CDR3 DNA is preserved here, 42 bases in frame from base 1. CDR1 DFQATT and CDR2 SNEGSKA were looked up in the germline V gene (reference sequence).

This chain is built from TRBV20-1 and TRBJ2-5; the junction holds 13 bases that match TRBD2. The receptor comes from a woman aged 80 or over in good health. Sequencing was done on a sample of blood. In nucleotides, the sequence is TGCAGTGCTCCGACTAGCGGGGGGTTAGAGGCCCAGTACTTC. Its protein is CSAPTSGGLEAQYF.